This is a list of T cell receptor beta chains from one sample in a study of CD8+ T cells in alopecia areata. TCRdb's table, derived via immunoSEQ multiplex PCR, lists solely in-frame clones and lacks some. The top ten clones hold over 20% of a sample with 64,000 or so clones, roughly 50% of them seen once. The sample in question was CD8+ T cells sorted from blood, obtained around week 37, from a patient treated with tofacitinib. The receptors derive from a human donor with alopecia areata. The CDR3 runs from the conserved cysteine through the conserved F or W. D genes are given only for firm matches. Clone size appears in some rows only: once, few, many, or a class for an expanded clone.

TRBV5-1	few	.	TRBJ2-1	CASSLQGNEQFF	TGCGCCAGCAGCTTACAGGGCAATGAGCAGTTCTTC
TRBV10-3	.	.	TRBJ2-5	CAIREDTVQETQYF	TGTGCCATCAGGGAAGACACAGTACAAGAGACCCAGTACTTC
TRBV9	.	TRBD2	TRBJ2-1	CASSGGASGYNEQFF	TGTGCCAGCAGCGGCGGGGCTAGCGGTTACAATGAGCAGTTCTTC
TRBV27	.	.	TRBJ1-5	CASSPRGGHQPQHF	TGTGCCAGCAGCCCTAGGGGTGGTCATCAGCCCCAGCATTTT
TRBV5-1	few	TRBD2	TRBJ2-2	CASSPRTSGANTGELFF	TGCGCCAGCAGCCCCAGGACTAGCGGGGCGAACACCGGGGAGCTGTTTTTT
TRBV4-1	.	TRBD1	TRBJ2-1	CASSHRDRSNEQFF	TGCGCCAGCAGCCACCGGGACAGATCCAATGAGCAGTTCTTC
TRBV27	many	.	TRBJ2-7	CASSVGGTELYEQYF	TGTGCCAGCAGTGTGGGAGGGACAGAGCTCTACGAGCAGTACTTC
TRBV19	few	TRBD1	TRBJ2-1	CASREQGAGEQFF	TGTGCCAGTAGGGAACAGGGGGCCGGTGAGCAGTTCTTC
TRBV9	.	.	TRBJ1-2	CASSVDGQPGDGYTF	TGTGCCAGCAGCGTAGATGGACAGCCCGGGGATGGCTACACCTTC
TRBV30	.	.	TRBJ2-2	CAWSVQPQGELFF	TGTGCCTGGAGTGTACAACCACAGGGGGAGCTGTTTTTT
TRBV7-9	many	.	TRBJ2-1	CASSLAVRSLADEQFF	TGTGCCAGCAGCTTAGCCGTCCGCTCTCTAGCCGATGAGCAGTTCTTC
TRBV6-1	once	.	TRBJ2-5	CASRIDETQYF	TGTGCCAGCAGGATTGACGAGACCCAGTACTTC
TRBV29-1	.	.	TRBJ1-4	CSADPSGGGEKLFF	TGCAGCGCCGACCCCAGCGGTGGGGGTGAAAAACTGTTTTTT
TRBV13	few	.	TRBJ2-7	CASSLGSGSEQYF	TGTGCCAGCAGCTTAGGGTCCGGGAGTGAGCAGTACTTC
TRBV29-1	.	.	TRBJ2-1	CSVAGGLGEQFF	TGCAGCGTTGCTGGGGGCCTGGGAGAGCAGTTCTTC
TRBV13	few	.	TRBJ2-1	CASSLATITNKNEQFF	TGTGCCAGCAGCTTAGCTACTATCACGAACAAGAATGAGCAGTTCTTC